The 21 T cell receptor beta chains listed next were all sequenced from one sample in a study of PD-1 and CTLA-4 blockade in melanoma. Some clones are missing from TCRdb's copy, which holds only in-frame ones; the method was immunoSEQ multiplex PCR. In the table there are approximately 33,000 clones, approximately 89% of which are singletons. Source: CD8+ T cells from peripheral blood, taken from a patient given anti-PD-1 treatment. The source of these receptors is a human donor with melanoma.

CDR3: CASSSPHVDTQYF. DNA for the CDR3: TGTGCCAGCAGTTCCCCCCACGTAGATACGCAGTATTTT. The chain joins TRBV12-3 or TRBV12-4 to TRBJ2-3; D is uncertain. V dropped 4 bases and J dropped 5 bases, with 10 bases sitting between them. The CDR3 runs 13 residues.

This clone appeared a single time. The CDR3 nucleotides read TGTGCCAGCAGCTTGGGACAGGGGAGTGAAAAACTGTTTTTT. Translating gives CASSLGQGSEKLFF. The chain recombines TRBV5-8 with TRBJ1-4; 8 bases fit TRBD1. The CDR3 has 14 residues. CDR1 is SGHTS, CDR2 YDEGEE, per germline. J gave up 7 bases and V 0 bases, and 2 bases lay outside the gene matches.

J is TRBJ2-5 and V is TRBV3-1 (or the pseudogene TRBV3-2); D unresolved. Germline CDR1 reads LGHDT; CDR2 reads YNNKEL (reference sequence). The CDR3 length is 15 residues. Trimming left V 0 bases short and J 2 bases short, with 10 bases between. CDR3 bases: TGTGCCAGCAGCCAAGAGGTCCAAGCGCAAGAGACCCAGTACTTC. It encodes CASSQEVQAQETQYF.

The V and J genes are TRBV14 and TRBJ2-6, with a weak D call TRBD1 (5 bases). Per the germline V gene, CDR1 is SGHDN and CDR2 is FVKESK. CDR3 length: 14 residues. The germline V and J ends were trimmed by 1 base and 13 bases, with 14 bases remaining between them. CDR3 loop: CASSQVQGARVLTF. Written as DNA, the CDR3 is TGTGCCAGCAGCCAAGTTCAGGGCGCGAGGGTCCTGACTTTC. Full variable domain (outside the CDR3, taken from reference TRBV14 and TRBJ2-6): EAGVTQFPSHSVIEKGQTVTLRCDPISGHDNLYWYRRVMGKEIKFLLHFVKESKQDESGMPNNRFLAERTGGTYSTLKVQPAELEDSGVYFCASSQVQGARVLTFGAGSRLTVL.

The chain links TRBV4-2 to TRBJ2-3; 11 nucleotides align to TRBD2. CDR3 length: 17 residues. The germline V gene encodes CDR1 LGHNA and CDR2 YNFKEQ. Germline trimming cut 0 bases from V and 2 bases from J; bases unmatched to any gene: 4. For the CDR3, the DNA is TGTGCCAGCAGCCAAGAGGTAGCGGGGGGGCCCACAGATACGCAGTATTTT. Translated, it gives CASSQEVAGGPTDTQYF.

In this sample, this clone turned up a few times. The chain has TRBV11-3 and TRBJ1-5; D remains ambiguous. Germline V CDR1 and CDR2: SGHNT, YENEEA. There are 17 residues in the CDR3. Trimming stripped 5 bases from V and 6 bases from J, with 23 bases between. This CDR3 reads CASSRTAQEGCAQPQHF. The CDR3 DNA reads as TGTGCCAGCAGCCGTACGGCGCAGGAGGGTTGTGCTCAGCCCCAGCATTTT.

The V gene is TRBV6-6, the J gene TRBJ2-3; 11 bases match TRBD2. The CDR3 sequence is 16 residues long. The ends lost 6 bases at V and 2 bases at J; junction bases unmatched: 7. Germline CDR1 MNHNY, CDR2 SVGAGI (reference sequence). This chain's CDR3 is CASSMGLAAFTDTQYF. The CDR3 DNA is TGTGCCAGCAGCATGGGACTAGCGGCCTTCACAGATACGCAGTATTTT.

The chain recombines TRBV7-9 with TRBJ2-2, with D uncertain. Trimming stripped 3 bases from V and 7 bases from J, with 6 bases between. The germline gives CDR1 SEHNR, CDR2 FQNEAQ (reference sequence). CDR3 size: 12 residues. CDR3 amino acids: CASSFGFGELFF. CDR3 sequence (DNA): TGTGCCAGCAGCTTCGGGTTCGGGGAGCTGTTTTTT.

The genes are TRBV7-9 and TRBJ1-4, with D possibly being TRBD1 (6 bases). Trimming stripped 1 base from V and 7 bases from J, with 16 bases between. This CDR3 comprises 16 residues. The V gene's germline CDR1 is SEHNR and CDR2 FQNEAQ (reference sequence). CDR3 residues: CASSLDSARGGEKLFF. The CDR3 DNA follows: TGTGCCAGCAGCTTAGACTCGGCAAGGGGGGGTGAAAAACTGTTTTTT.

V is TRBV28 and J is TRBJ2-5, with D maybe TRBD1 (6 bases). Trimming took 3 bases from V and 7 from J, leaving 12 bases between them. The germline gives CDR1 MDHEN, CDR2 SYDVKM. CDR3 length: 13 amino acids. DNA for the CDR3: TGTGCCAGCAGTTTCCCACAGGGAAGGACCCAGTACTTC. Its translation is CASSFPQGRTQYF.

The count of this clone is one. The gene calls are TRBV28 and TRBJ1-5; D not certain. Germline V gene data show CDR1 as MDHEN and CDR2 as SYDVKM. CDR3 length: 12 amino acids. V was trimmed by 3 bases and J by 8 bases, leaving 8 bases between them. Written as DNA, the CDR3 is TGTGCCAGCAGTTTGTATGGGGAGCCCCAGCATTTT. Protein sequence: CASSLYGEPQHF.

This rearrangement joins TRBV19 to TRBJ2-1, with TRBD2 identical over 14 bases. V lost 8 bases and J lost 7; bases outside the gene matches: 7. Germline CDR1 reads LNHDA; CDR2 reads SQIVND (reference sequence). There are 15 residues in the CDR3. CDR3 amino acids: CASGLTSGRVNEQFF. CDR3 in DNA: TGTGCCAGTGGGTTGACTAGCGGGAGGGTTAATGAGCAGTTCTTC. The full variable domain, rest sourced from reference TRBV19 and TRBJ2-1, is DGGITQSPKYLFRKEGQNVTLSCEQNLNHDAMYWYRQDPGQGLRLIYYSQIVNDFQKGDIAEGYSVSREKKESFPLTVTSAQKNPTAFYLCASGLTSGRVNEQFFGPGTRLTVL.

The gene calls are TRBV7-8 and TRBJ2-3; 7 bases match TRBD2. V dropped 5 bases and J dropped 4; count of bases not matched to a gene: 3. Germline CDR1 and CDR2: SGHVS and FQNEAQ. CDR3 length: 13 residues. CDR3 bases: TGTGCCAGCAGCGTCCTAGCGGCAGATACGCAGTATTTT. Its protein product is CASSVLAADTQYF.

The chain combines TRBV6-6 with TRBJ1-2; D is unclear. Germline V lookup: CDR1 MNHNY, CDR2 SVGAGI (reference sequence). This CDR3 is built from 14 residues. With 6 bases removed from V and 4 bases from J, the gap between germline ends came to 15 bases. The CDR3 DNA reads TGTGCCAGCAGCCCTCACGAGGAAAGCTATGGCTACACCTTC. This encodes CASSPHEESYGYTF.

This chain joins TRBV10-3 and TRBJ1-2, with D possibly being TRBD1 (5 bases). The V gene lost 3 bases and the J gene lost 3 bases, with 11 bases spanning the gap. Germline CDR1 reads ENHRY; CDR2 reads SYGVKD. The CDR3 loop spans 14 amino acids. CDR3 amino acids: CAISELGGDYGYTF. The CDR3 nucleotides read TGTGCCATCAGTGAACTGGGGGGTGACTATGGCTACACCTTC.

The chain uses TRBV27 and TRBJ1-2; a weak D match, TRBD1 (5 bases). The CDR3 is 16 amino acids. In germline, CDR1 is MNHEY, CDR2 SMNVEV (reference sequence). The ends were cut back, 5 bases at V and 5 bases at J, with 21 bases in the middle. The CDR3 DNA follows: TGTGCCAGCAGTATCGATCCATCAACAGGCGTATATGGCTACACCTTC. Amino acid sequence: CASSIDPSTGVYGYTF.

The gene calls are TRBV24-1 and TRBJ1-1; the D is unclear. The CDR3 totals 11 residues. CDR1 and CDR2 from the germline V gene are KGHDR and SFDVKD. Trimming took off 9 bases at V and 1 base at J, with 5 bases between the two ends. CDR3 bases: TGTGCCACCCGATCGAACACTGAAGCTTTCTTT. Translated, it gives CATRSNTEAFF.

V gene TRBV28 combines with J gene TRBJ2-3, with 7 bases aligning to TRBD2. Germline V gene data show CDR1 as MDHEN and CDR2 as SYDVKM. J gave up 1 base and V 4 bases, and 8 bases lay outside the gene matches. This CDR3 is built from 16 residues. The CDR3 spells CASSYPPRGGTDTQYF. DNA of the CDR3: TGTGCCAGCAGTTACCCACCTCGGGGGGGCACAGATACGCAGTATTTT.

This clone was found a few times. The chain combines TRBV6-5 with TRBJ1-1; D ambiguous. This CDR3 is 13 amino acids long. The ends were cut back, 6 bases at V and 1 base at J, with 9 bases in the middle. Germline assignment: CDR1 MNHEY and CDR2 SVGAGI. CDR3 in DNA: TGTGCCAGCAGAAAGCCCCAGAACACTGAAGCTTTCTTT. It translates to CASRKPQNTEAFF.

The chain combines TRBV13 with TRBJ1-1; TRBD1 is a possible D gene (5 bases). The CDR3 runs 13 residues. Germline V gene sequence: CDR1 PRHDT, CDR2 FYEKMQ (reference sequence). V lost 1 base and J lost 7, with 10 bases in between. As DNA, the CDR3 is TGTGCCAGCAGCTTAGCTCGGGGGGGTGAAGCTTTCTTT. The encoded protein is CASSLARGGEAFF. The whole variable domain, filled in from reference TRBV13 and TRBJ1-1, reads AAGVIQSPRHLIKEKRETATLKCYPIPRHDTVYWYQQGPGQDPQFLISFYEKMQSDKGSIPDRFSAQQFSDYHSELNMSSLELGDSALYFCASSLARGGEAFFGQGTRLTVV.

This chain links TRBV5-1 with TRBJ2-7, with a tentative D call TRBD2 (5 bases). The CDR3 is 12 residues long. Germline CDR1 reads SGHRS; CDR2 reads YFSETQ. V dropped 0 bases and J dropped 6 bases, with 7 bases sitting between them. The CDR3: CASSLGGIEQYF. The CDR3 bases are TGCGCCAGCAGCTTGGGAGGGATCGAGCAGTACTTC.